A selection of T cell receptor beta chains follows, all from one sample in a study of blood T cell repertoires in COVID-19. Produced via immunoSEQ multiplex PCR; TCRdb's table is partial and in-frame only. The sample includes some 250,000 clones, around 88% of them seen just once. Source material: peripheral blood. These receptors were obtained from a woman in her 30s who had recovered from COVID-19. Each CDR3 is given with its conserved first and last residue. The order of the fields is clone size, D gene, J gene, V gene, CDR3 protein, CDR3 DNA. The D gene is left open where the match is weak. Clone sizes are given selectively: once, few, many, or a class where the clone is expanded.

abundance: -; d_gene: -; j_gene: TRBJ1-2; v_gene: TRBV5-6; CDR3aa: CASSLIVSGQLGYTF; CDR3nt: TGTGCCAGCAGCTTGATTGTAAGTGGACAGTTGGGCTACACCTTC
abundance: -; d_gene: TRBD2; j_gene: TRBJ2-1; v_gene: TRBV6-1; CDR3aa: CASSEPMGSGGKDEQFF; CDR3nt: TGTGCCAGCAGTGAACCGATGGGTAGCGGGGGGAAGGATGAGCAGTTCTTC
abundance: -; d_gene: TRBD2; j_gene: TRBJ2-3; v_gene: TRBV2; CDR3aa: CASRGGLAGVTDTQYF; CDR3nt: TGTGCCAGCAGAGGTGGACTAGCGGGGGTTACAGATACGCAGTATTTT
abundance: -; d_gene: -; j_gene: TRBJ1-1; v_gene: TRBV6-6; CDR3aa: CASSYSIMNTEAFF; CDR3nt: TGTGCCAGCAGTTACTCCATCATGAACACTGAAGCTTTCTTT
abundance: -; d_gene: -; j_gene: TRBJ1-1; v_gene: TRBV2; CDR3aa: CASSEYNLDRNTEAFF; CDR3nt: TGTGCCAGCAGTGAATATAACCTCGACAGGAACACTGAAGCTTTCTTT
abundance: -; d_gene: -; j_gene: TRBJ1-1; v_gene: TRBV2; CDR3aa: CASRRDTYTEAFF; CDR3nt: TGTGCCAGCAGAAGGGACACCTACACTGAAGCTTTCTTT
abundance: -; d_gene: -; j_gene: TRBJ2-6; v_gene: TRBV6-4; CDR3aa: CASSEGDGSGANVLTF; CDR3nt: TGTGCCAGCAGTGAAGGGGATGGCTCTGGGGCCAACGTCCTGACTTTC
abundance: -; d_gene: TRBD2; j_gene: TRBJ2-7; v_gene: TRBV9; CDR3aa: CASSVGAGGEQYF; CDR3nt: TGTGCCAGCAGCGTAGGAGCGGGGGGCGAGCAGTACTTC
abundance: -; d_gene: -; j_gene: TRBJ2-2; v_gene: TRBV6-5; CDR3aa: CASSSEVTGELFF; CDR3nt: TGTGCCAGCAGTTCGGAGGTCACCGGGGAGCTGTTTTTT
abundance: -; d_gene: TRBD1; j_gene: TRBJ1-2; v_gene: TRBV7-2; CDR3aa: CASRFPGTGSYGYTF; CDR3nt: TGTGCCAGCAGGTTCCCCGGGACAGGGTCCTATGGCTACACCTTC
abundance: -; d_gene: -; j_gene: TRBJ2-1; v_gene: TRBV19; CDR3aa: CASSMSWGPSYNEQFF; CDR3nt: TGTGCCAGTAGTATGTCTTGGGGCCCCTCCTACAATGAGCAGTTCTTC
abundance: -; d_gene: TRBD2; j_gene: TRBJ2-3; v_gene: TRBV6-4; CDR3aa: CASSDSAGGSTDTQYF; CDR3nt: TGTGCCAGCAGTGACTCGGCGGGGGGGAGCACAGATACGCAGTATTTT
abundance: -; d_gene: -; j_gene: TRBJ1-1; v_gene: TRBV4-2; CDR3aa: CASSQARAGDTEAFF; CDR3nt: TGTGCCAGCAGCCAAGCCAGAGCGGGGGACACTGAAGCTTTCTTT
abundance: -; d_gene: TRBD1; j_gene: TRBJ2-1; v_gene: TRBV10-1; CDR3aa: CASSQRQGFSYNEQFF; CDR3nt: TGCGCCAGCAGTCAACGACAGGGGTTCTCCTACAATGAGCAGTTCTTC
abundance: -; d_gene: -; j_gene: TRBJ2-5; v_gene: TRBV7-3; CDR3aa: CASSSMAGSGETQYF; CDR3nt: TGTGCCAGCAGCTCCATGGCGGGGTCAGGGGAGACCCAGTACTTC
abundance: -; d_gene: -; j_gene: TRBJ2-7; v_gene: TRBV5-6; CDR3aa: CASSSGLFQQYF; CDR3nt: TGTGCCAGCAGCTCGGGACTTTTCCAGCAGTACTTC
abundance: -; d_gene: TRBD1; j_gene: TRBJ2-7; v_gene: TRBV6-6; CDR3aa: CASSYTQGASYEQYF; CDR3nt: TGTGCCAGCAGTTACACGCAGGGGGCCTCCTACGAGCAGTACTTC
abundance: -; d_gene: TRBD2; j_gene: TRBJ2-5; v_gene: TRBV7-9; CDR3aa: CASGTRAQETQYF; CDR3nt: TGTGCCAGCGGGACTAGGGCACAAGAGACCCAGTACTTC
abundance: -; d_gene: -; j_gene: TRBJ2-5; v_gene: TRBV3-1/TRBV3-2; CDR3aa: CASSLRLGLDETQYF; CDR3nt: TGTGCCAGCAGCCTCCGACTGGGGCTGGACGAGACCCAGTACTTC
abundance: -; d_gene: TRBD2; j_gene: TRBJ2-2; v_gene: TRBV18; CDR3aa: CASSPGTTTGELFF; CDR3nt: TGTGCCAGCTCACCAGGGACTACCACCGGGGAGCTGTTTTTT
abundance: -; d_gene: TRBD1; j_gene: TRBJ2-7; v_gene: TRBV11-2; CDR3aa: CASSPPMTGVSYEQYF; CDR3nt: TGTGCCAGCAGCCCCCCGATGACAGGGGTTTCCTACGAGCAGTACTTC
abundance: -; d_gene: -; j_gene: TRBJ1-5; v_gene: TRBV19; CDR3aa: CASSVLSSHQPQHF; CDR3nt: TGTGCCAGTAGTGTCCTGTCGAGCCATCAGCCCCAGCATTTT
abundance: -; d_gene: TRBD2; j_gene: TRBJ2-1; v_gene: TRBV10-3; CDR3aa: CAIGLAGGLNEQFF; CDR3nt: TGTGCCATCGGCCTAGCGGGGGGGTTAAATGAGCAGTTCTTC
abundance: once; d_gene: -; j_gene: TRBJ1-1; v_gene: TRBV12-5; CDR3aa: CASALSPAAEAFF; CDR3nt: TGTGCTAGTGCCCTAAGTCCGGCGGCTGAAGCTTTCTTT
abundance: -; d_gene: TRBD2; j_gene: TRBJ2-2; v_gene: TRBV5-4; CDR3aa: CASSLAGGGQNTGELFF; CDR3nt: TGTGCCAGCAGCTTGGCCGGCGGGGGGCAGAACACCGGGGAGCTGTTTTTT
abundance: -; d_gene: -; j_gene: TRBJ2-1; v_gene: TRBV12-3/TRBV12-4; CDR3aa: CASRFSSYNEQFF; CDR3nt: TGTGCCAGCAGATTCAGCTCCTACAATGAGCAGTTCTTC
abundance: -; d_gene: -; j_gene: TRBJ2-1; v_gene: TRBV19; CDR3aa: CASSIAGGGPWNEQFF; CDR3nt: TGTGCCAGTAGTATAGCTGGGGGGGGGCCATGGAATGAGCAGTTCTTC
abundance: -; d_gene: -; j_gene: TRBJ1-6; v_gene: TRBV30; CDR3aa: CAWSAHYSYNSPLHF; CDR3nt: TGTGCCTGGAGTGCCCACTACTCCTATAATTCACCCCTCCACTTT
abundance: once; d_gene: TRBD2; j_gene: TRBJ2-7; v_gene: TRBV5-1; CDR3aa: CASSFLAESYEQYF; CDR3nt: TGCGCCAGCAGCTTCCTAGCGGAATCCTACGAGCAGTACTTC
abundance: -; d_gene: -; j_gene: TRBJ1-4; v_gene: TRBV2; CDR3aa: CASSVQGFNEKLFF; CDR3nt: TGTGCCAGCAGTGTACAGGGTTTTAATGAAAAACTGTTTTTT
abundance: -; d_gene: TRBD1; j_gene: TRBJ1-5; v_gene: TRBV14; CDR3aa: CASSQGQDRAGLPQHF; CDR3nt: TGTGCCAGCAGCCAGGGTCAGGACAGGGCCGGGCTGCCCCAGCATTTT
abundance: -; d_gene: TRBD1; j_gene: TRBJ1-5; v_gene: TRBV19; CDR3aa: CASSFVGQGNNQPQHF; CDR3nt: TGTGCCAGTAGTTTCGTGGGACAGGGGAACAATCAGCCCCAGCATTTT
abundance: -; d_gene: -; j_gene: TRBJ2-2; v_gene: TRBV9; CDR3aa: CASSVVHGANTGELFF; CDR3nt: TGTGCCAGCAGCGTTGTACACGGAGCGAACACCGGGGAGCTGTTTTTT
abundance: -; d_gene: -; j_gene: TRBJ2-1; v_gene: TRBV20-1; CDR3aa: CSASAHGAGAGNEQFF; CDR3nt: TGCAGTGCTAGTGCCCATGGGGCGGGGGCAGGGAATGAGCAGTTCTTC
abundance: once; d_gene: -; j_gene: TRBJ1-1; v_gene: TRBV5-4; CDR3aa: CASSLAMGTGTEAFF; CDR3nt: TGTGCCAGCAGCTTGGCGATGGGGACTGGCACTGAAGCTTTCTTT
abundance: -; d_gene: -; j_gene: TRBJ2-7; v_gene: TRBV7-2; CDR3aa: CASSLDGGGAGEQYF; CDR3nt: TGTGCCAGCAGCTTAGATGGTGGGGGGGCTGGGGAGCAGTACTTC